This T cell receptor (beta chain) was captured by sequencing in a study of CD8+ T cells in alopecia areata. Extracted RNA was reverse transcribed into cDNA, the sequencing template. The table came from immunoSEQ multiplex PCR; TCRdb's copy has only in-frame clones and leaves some out. Among 150,000 to 200,000 clones listed, approximately 56% were seen once. This sample's treatment: oral pan-JAK inhibitor, 5-10 mg twice daily. Punch biopsies of lesional scalp, plus peripheral blood, were taken from alopecia areata patients. This clone showed up just a few times. The CDR3 spans 13 residues. Germline CDR1 and CDR2: GTSNPN and SVGIG (reference sequence). V was trimmed by 3 bases and J by 7 bases, leaving 15 bases between them.

This receptor was identified in a human donor with alopecia areata. Sample: CD4+ T cells sorted from blood, taken at week 4, from a patient treated with tofacitinib. V usage is TRBV30 and J usage is TRBJ1-2; D is unclear. In DNA form, the CDR3 reads TGTGCCTGGAGCTCCGGGAACAGCCTTGGCTACACCTTC. This encodes CAWSSGNSLGYTF.